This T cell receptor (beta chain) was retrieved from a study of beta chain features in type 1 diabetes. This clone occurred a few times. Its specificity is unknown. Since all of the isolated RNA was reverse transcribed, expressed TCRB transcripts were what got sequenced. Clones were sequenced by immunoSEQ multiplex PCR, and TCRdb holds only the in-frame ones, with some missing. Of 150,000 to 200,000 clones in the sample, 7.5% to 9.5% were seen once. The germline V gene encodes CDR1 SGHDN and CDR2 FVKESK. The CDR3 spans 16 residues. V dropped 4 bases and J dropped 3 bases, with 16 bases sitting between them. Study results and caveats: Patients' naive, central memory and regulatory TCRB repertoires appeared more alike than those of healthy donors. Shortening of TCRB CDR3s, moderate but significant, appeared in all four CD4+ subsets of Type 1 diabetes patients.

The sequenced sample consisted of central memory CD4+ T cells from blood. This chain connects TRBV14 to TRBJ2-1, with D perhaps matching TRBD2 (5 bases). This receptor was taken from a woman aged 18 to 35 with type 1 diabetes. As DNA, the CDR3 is TGTGCCAGCAGCCGAGAGGCCGGGGTCCTCTACAATGAGCAGTTCTTC. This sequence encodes CASSREAGVLYNEQFF. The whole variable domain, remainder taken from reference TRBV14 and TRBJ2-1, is EAGVTQFPSHSVIEKGQTVTLRCDPISGHDNLYWYRRVMGKEIKFLLHFVKESKQDESGMPNNRFLAERTGGTYSTLKVQPAELEDSGVYFCASSREAGVLYNEQFFGPGTRLTVL.